The clone carrying this T cell receptor beta chain appeared a single time. Its antigen is not known. Profiling relied on immunoSEQ multiplex PCR, and the TCRdb table lists in-frame clones only, not all of them. The sample includes roughly 9,400 clones, approximately 75% of them seen just once. Once isolated by positive magnetic bead selection, the CD4+ and CD8+ cells had their purity checked by flow cytometry. Germline CDR1 SEHNR, CDR2 FQNEAQ (reference sequence). Deletions cut 1 base from V and 0 bases from J, with 18 bases between. CDR3 length: 18 residues. The data stem from a study of somatic mutations in cytotoxic T cells in rheumatoid arthritis. At the level of the study: Sorted by flow to nearly 100% purity were some V beta antibody-stained T-cell populations, including V beta1+ cells sequenced for TCRB.

Study conclusions and caveats: Antigenic targets recognized by the expanded CD8+ clones remained undetermined. A largest CD8+ clone above 20% of CD8+ cells occurred in 8 of 65 patients.

The TCR sequence derives from a woman between 50 and 59 years old in good health. This rearrangement joins TRBV7-9 to TRBJ1-1; D is unclear. Sequences were obtained from CD8+ T cells sorted from blood. CDR3 sequence reads: CASSLGPSGRFLNTEAFF. DNA for the CDR3: TGTGCCAGCAGCTTAGGGCCTAGCGGCAGATTCCTGAACACTGAAGCTTTCTTT.